Included here is one T cell receptor (delta chain) sequence, with context. Its antigen is not yet known. The mismatch at residue 19 between this DNA's translation and the TCRdb protein of a much larger clone likely reflects a read error; the protein shown is translated from the DNA. The germline V gene (reference sequence) supplies CDR1 TVYSNPD and CDR2 GDNSRS. CDR3 length: 21 amino acids, cysteine to phenylalanine. The sequence is cut down to CDR3 DNA, 63 bases in frame from base 1. The sample is drawn from a study of γδ T cells in repeated Plasmodium falciparum infection (TCRdb year 2021). Background for the entire study: In the natural-infection arm, Malian children exposed to intense seasonal malaria transmission were enrolled and compared against age and gender matched Australian children. Samples were collected from controlled-infection subjects at baseline, immediately before selected infections, and 21 days after each infection. Four controlled human malaria infections were administered to about five malaria-naive U.S. adults over approximately 600 days by bites from P. falciparum NF54-infected Anopheles stephensi mosquitoes. In the study, the shaping of the human gammadelta T cell repertoire by repeated Plasmodium falciparum infection was examined using natural infection in Mali and controlled human malaria infection. The gammadelta TCR repertoires from Mali were analysed in two ways: cross-sectionally during periods with no transmission, and longitudinally across episodes of acute febrile malaria. Overall study outcomes, separate from this receptor: The Malian cohort was drawn from a small rural village made up mostly of one ethnic group, which limits generalizability. Vgamma9/Vdelta2+ TCR repertoires showed a highly stable polyclonal repertoire over time and infection, with many inter-individual overlapping TCRgamma sequences. Because the controlled-infection cohort was small, analysis of inter-individual variability in gammadelta T cell responses was limited. Compared with the repertoires of Australian children, the Vdelta2-negative gammadelta TCR repertoires of Malian children appeared more clonally expanded, less diverse and less shared. In Vdelta2-negative gammadelta TCR repertoires, which were largely Vdelta1+, repeated controlled infections appeared to drive waves of new clonotype selection.

Library prep was done by multiplex PCR. Sequenced using an Illumina MiSeq. Each sorted gammadelta T cell sample was sequenced for both the TCR gamma (TRG) and TCR delta (TRD) chains. In the source study's methods: Clonotype tree plots, accumulated frequency of the top 20 clonotypes, diversity index (DI) and D75 metrics were included in the repertoire analyses. TCRdb reran clone calling on the public reads with CATT; rows sharing one DNA sequence were then combined. The V and J calls here are based on TCRdb, not the publication. In all, the sample holds around 50,000 delta-chain clones, and roughly 2% of those were seen once. The top ten clonotypes cover around 24% of the sample. Vgamma9/Vdelta2+ and Vdelta2-negative gammadelta T cell populations were flow-sorted from peripheral blood mononuclear cells for bulk TCR repertoire analysis.

The V gene corresponds to TRDV3; no J gene was called; whether TRDD3, the table's D call, matches the DNA was not checked. The material sequenced was gamma-delta T cells from blood. The clonotype comes from a pool of human donors (malaria-infected and uninfected, not separated). The CDR3 corresponds to CAFNSRHFHYWGMNIPDKFIF. DNA sequence: TGTGCCTTTAATTCGCGCCACTTCCACTACTGGGGGATGAATATCCCCGATAAATTCATCTTT.